Below, 21 T cell receptor beta chains from the same sample are listed, as sequenced in a study of monozygotic twins with inflammatory bowel disease. TCRdb reworked the 5' RACE reads into one entry per CDR3 protein, no DNA. This sample contains 150,000 to 200,000 distinct CDR3 sequences. Sequencing was carried out using blood. The receptors here all came from a human donor with ulcerative colitis or Crohn's disease, or a healthy co-twin of an affected twin (not recorded which).

The chain recombines TRBV13 with TRBJ1-1; with no DNA, the TCRdb D assignment of TRBD1 cannot be verified. There are 16 residues in the CDR3. The germline V gene encodes CDR1 PRHDT and CDR2 FYEKMQ (reference sequence). CDR3 protein: CASSSKTGGVDTEAFF. The whole variable domain, filled in from reference TRBV13 and TRBJ1-1, reads AAGVIQSPRHLIKEKRETATLKCYPIPRHDTVYWYQQGPGQDPQFLISFYEKMQSDKGSIPDRFSAQQFSDYHSELNMSSLELGDSALYFCASSSKTGGVDTEAFFGQGTRLTVV.

The rearrangement uses TRBV20-1 and TRBJ2-2; TCRdb selects TRBD1, and the lack of DNA leaves this call unchecked. The germline gives CDR1 DFQATT, CDR2 SNEGSKA (reference sequence). CDR3 length equals 16 residues. The CDR3 sequence: CSARGGSRFSSGELFF.

The chain uses TRBV5-1 and TRBJ1-2; TCRdb indicates TRBD1, and absent DNA this call remains unverified. Germline V lookup: CDR1 SGHRS, CDR2 YFSETQ. The CDR3 has 13 residues. The CDR3 sequence: CASSSTVNYGYTF.

The chain has TRBV11-2 and TRBJ1-1; the D call from TCRdb, TRBD1, cannot be confirmed without DNA. CDR1 is SGHAT and CDR2 is FQNNGV in the germline V gene. This CDR3 region has 18 residues. CDR3: CASSLRSTGDTLNTEAFF.

The rearrangement joins TRBV20-1 to TRBJ2-2. The CDR3 length is 12 residues. CDR1 is DFQATT, CDR2 SNEGSKA, per germline (reference sequence). The chain's CDR3 is CSWLEVTGELFF.

The J gene is TRBJ2-3, the V gene TRBV5-6; the D call from TCRdb, TRBD2, cannot be confirmed without DNA. Looked up from germline, CDR1 is SGHDT and CDR2 is YYEEEE. The CDR3 runs 18 residues. CDR3 amino acids: CASSFGLAGGPGGDTQYF.

The chain carries TRBV7-2 and TRBJ2-7; the TCRdb call, TRBD1, lacks DNA for checking. The germline V gene has CDR1 SGHTA and CDR2 FQGNSA. CDR3 length equals 15 residues. This CDR3 reads CASSSHRVLGHEQYF.

The chain recombines TRBV5-1 with TRBJ2-2; the TCRdb D gene call, TRBD1, has no DNA to confirm it. From germline, CDR1 is SGHRS and CDR2 YFSETQ. The CDR3 consists of 17 residues. CDR3 protein: CASSRGSGTMNTGELFF.

The rearrangement links TRBV5-1 to TRBJ2-7; the D call from TCRdb, TRBD1, cannot be confirmed without DNA. The CDR3 totals 16 residues. Germline CDR1 SGHRS, CDR2 YFSETQ. CDR3 amino acids: CASSLAPGGYDYEQYF.

The gene calls are TRBV30 and TRBJ1-1; the TRBD1 assignment by TCRdb is unverifiable without DNA. The V gene's germline CDR1 is GTSNPN and CDR2 SVGIG (reference sequence). This CDR3 spans 14 amino acids. The CDR3 is CAWSPGTDNTEAFF.

The chain carries TRBV4-1 and TRBJ2-7; TCRdb lists TRBD2, though no DNA is available to test this call. Germline V gene data show CDR1 as MGHRA and CDR2 as YSYEKL. This CDR3 spans 16 amino acids. CDR3: CASSQALGDYSYEQYF.

This chain joins TRBV5-1 and TRBJ2-2; checking the TCRdb D call of TRBD1 is not possible without DNA. CDR1 is SGHRS, CDR2 YFSETQ, per germline. This CDR3 region has 15 residues. The chain's CDR3 is CASSVQGADTGELFF.

This sequence joins TRBV29-1 and TRBJ2-7; absent DNA, TCRdb's TRBD1 call cannot be checked. There are 13 residues in the CDR3. Germline values: CDR1 SQVTM, CDR2 ANQGSEA. The CDR3 sequence is CSAVPRGSYEQYF.

J is TRBJ2-2 and V is TRBV2; TCRdb names TRBD2, which stays unverified in the absence of DNA. Per germline, CDR1 SNHLY and CDR2 FYNNEI. The CDR3 spans 16 residues. The CDR3: CASTTGTSGSTGELFF.

The rearrangement links TRBV15 to TRBJ1-1; the TCRdb D gene call, TRBD1, has no DNA to confirm it. The germline V gene has CDR1 LNHNV and CDR2 YYDKDF (reference sequence). The CDR3 extends over 14 amino acids. This CDR3 is CATSRAAQNTEAFF. Filled out from reference TRBV15 and TRBJ1-1, the complete variable domain reads DAMVIQNPRYQVTQFGKPVTLSCSQTLNHNVMYWYQQKSSQAPKLLFHYYDKDFNNEADTPDNFQSRRPNTSFCFLDIRSPGLGDTAMYLCATSRAAQNTEAFFGQGTRLTVV.

The rearrangement links TRBV5-5 to TRBJ1-5; the TCRdb call, TRBD1, lacks DNA for checking. The CDR3 runs to 14 residues. CDR1 and CDR2 from the germline V gene are SGHKS and YYEKEE (reference sequence). The CDR3 loop reads CASSPGFDNQPQHF.

The chain joins TRBV10-3 to TRBJ1-3. The CDR3 runs to 18 residues. Germline V lookup: CDR1 ENHRY, CDR2 SYGVKD. The CDR3 loop reads CAISESLQASYSGNTIYF.

This chain uses TRBV12-3 or TRBV12-4 with TRBJ2-3; as DNA is missing, the TRBD2 call by TCRdb cannot be tested. The CDR3 is made up of 13 amino acids. The CDR3 region is CASTEGSTDTQYF.

The chain has TRBV19 and TRBJ1-5; the D call of TRBD1 rests on TCRdb alone, since no DNA is present to check it. The CDR3 totals 16 residues. Per the germline V gene, CDR1 is LNHDA and CDR2 is SQIVND (reference sequence). The CDR3 here is CASSSRTRGGNQPQHF.

The chain is built from TRBV10-3 and TRBJ1-1; the TCRdb call, TRBD1, lacks DNA for checking. There are 12 residues in the CDR3. CDR1 ENHRY and CDR2 SYGVKD come from the germline V gene. This CDR3 is CAIRREDTEAFF.

The CDR3 here is CAWSVQGRDQPQHF. The rearrangement uses TRBV30 and TRBJ1-5; no DNA is available, so the TRBD1 call from TCRdb remains unchecked. This CDR3 spans 14 amino acids. From germline, CDR1 is GTSNPN and CDR2 SVGIG (reference sequence).